This T cell receptor (beta chain) was documented in a study of naive and memory T cell subsets. Study-level findings and limits: Over 85% of naive TCR sequences appeared only once after error correction, unlike memory subsets. Especially in CD8 cells, naive repertoires contained a few larger clonotypes, possibly CD45RA-re-expressing memory cells. Gini index rose across naive, CM, EM and EMRA in CD4 and CD8.

This clonotype was observed a handful of times. Antigen specificity is unknown. An equimolar mix of two oligonucleotides served as the beta constant-region primer for TRBC1 and TRBC2. Four rounds of PCR amplified the ligated cDNA using nested alpha and beta constant-region primers plus SP2. Each CDR3 protein gets one entry after TCRdb re-called the UMI-ligation and nested PCR reads with MiXCR. The data show about 150,000 distinct CDR3 sequences, roughly 22% seen once. CMV status came from CD4+ T cell IFNgamma after overnight CMV lysate stimulation of fresh PBMCs. Cells stained for CD3, CD4, CD8, CD45RA and CD27 were sorted into four subsets. This CDR3 is 10 amino acids long. V was clipped by 3 bases and J by 7 bases, with 6 bases between them. Germline lookup yields CDR1 GTSNPN and CDR2 SVGIG (reference sequence).

The chain is built from TRBV30 and TRBJ1-1; D might be TRBD1 (5 bases). Sample: naive CD4+ T cells from blood. This TCR was recovered from a human donor in good health. For the CDR3, the DNA is TGTGCCTGGAGACAGGTTGAAGCTTTCTTT. Translation gives CAWRQVEAFF.